The clone carrying this TCR beta chain was counted many times. The antigen is unknown. Germline values: CDR1 LNHDA, CDR2 SQIVND (reference sequence). The CDR3 consists of 15 residues. V was pared by 3 bases and J by 7 bases, with 5 bases of the junction left unmatched. The sample comes from a study of breast tumors, draining lymph nodes, adjacent tissues. Whole-study findings and limits: Compared with lymph nodes, tumors were less diverse; compared with nontumor tissue, more.

TCRdb re-called the multiplex PCR reads with MiXCR, one entry per CDR3 protein. Here the sample spans about 180,000 distinct CDR3 sequences, roughly 30% being singletons. The lymph nodes were axillary draining lymph nodes from breast cancer patients. This chain links TRBV19 with TRBJ2-1; 11 bases align to TRBD2. The sequenced sample consisted of axillary lymph node tissue. This TCR derives from a female donor with breast cancer. Some clones in this sample may be carry-over from other donors' samples. The CDR3 is CASSMGTSGPNEQFF. For the CDR3, the DNA is TGTGCCAGTAGTATGGGGACTAGCGGTCCAAATGAGCAGTTCTTC.